This TCR beta chain was captured in a study of T cells in Graves' hyperthyroidism and ophthalmopathy. For the study at large: Before treatment of any kind, peripheral blood was taken at initial diagnosis. General observations from the study: Blood also showed most of the thyroid clonotypes that were expanded above 0.001. Stable hyperthyroidism was separated from ophthalmopathy by a model based on 13 V-J features.

The CDR3 is 13 residues long. V lost 3 bases, J lost 2 bases, and 8 bases lay in between. CDR1 SEHNR and CDR2 FQNEAQ come from the germline V gene (reference sequence). This clonotype has a count of ten or more. Its target is unknown. Template material for amplifying TCR beta CDR3 regions consisted of RNA transcripts. During a first-round RT-PCR of the TCR CDR3, the HTBI primer set was used. A single record per CDR3 protein comes from TCRdb applying MiXCR to the multiplex PCR reads. The data hold 250,000 or so distinct CDR3 sequences, with over 15% observed a single time. This clonotype was sampled from a woman aged 18-30 years with Graves' ophthalmopathy. This chain connects TRBV7-9 to TRBJ2-7; D not resolved. The specimen was blood. The CDR3 reads CASSFGDPYEQYF. DNA of the CDR3: TGTGCCAGCAGCTTTGGAGATCCCTACGAGCAGTACTTC.